These 27 T cell receptor beta chains originate from one sample sequenced in a study of T-cell memory formation after mild COVID-19. In TCRdb, the 5' RACE reads were re-called with MiXCR into one record per CDR3 protein. The sample records more than 85,000 distinct CDR3 sequences, around 10% being singletons. Sample: PBMCs or a T cell subset sorted from them (not recorded which). These receptors were collected from a man aged 18 to 30 who had mild COVID-19 (a few samples of this study predate the infection). Cell type and time point are not known.

This clonotype has more than one count but fewer than ten. The genes are TRBV27 and TRBJ1-1, with 7 bases matching TRBD1. Germline V gene data show CDR1 as MNHEY and CDR2 as SMNVEV (reference sequence). There are 15 residues in the CDR3. J was trimmed by 3 bases and V by 6 bases; bases with no gene match: 10. In DNA, the CDR3 is TGTGCCAGCAGCACACTCTACACAGGGGACACTGAAGCTTTCTTT. This gives the protein CASSTLYTGDTEAFF.

This clonotype was detected ten times or more. The chain carries TRBV27 and TRBJ1-1; tentatively, D is TRBD1 (5 bases). Germline CDR1 MNHEY, CDR2 SMNVEV (reference sequence). This CDR3 contains 14 residues. The V end lost 5 bases, the J end lost 3 bases, and 13 bases lay between the germline ends. The CDR3 sequence is CASSVGGGDTEAFF. Here the CDR3 DNA reads TGTGCCAGCAGTGTAGGCGGGGGGGACACTGAAGCTTTCTTT.

This clonotype was seen ten or more times. This chain connects TRBV7-6 to TRBJ2-6; the D gene is possibly TRBD1 (6 bases). This CDR3 has 17 residues. The germline V gene encodes CDR1 SGHVS and CDR2 FNYEAQ. Trimming stripped 4 bases from V and 4 bases from J, with 17 bases between. The CDR3 DNA sequence: TGTGCCAGCAGCTATACCTTACAGGGATACGGGGCCAACGTCCTGACTTTC. Translating it yields CASSYTLQGYGANVLTF. The whole variable domain, filled in from reference TRBV7-6 and TRBJ2-6, reads GAGVSQSPRYKVTKRGQDVALRCDPISGHVSLYWYRQALGQGPEFLTYFNYEAQQDKSGLPNDRFSAERPEGSISTLTIQRTEQRDSAMYRCASSYTLQGYGANVLTFGAGSRLTVL.

A few counts support this clonotype. The gene calls are TRBV4-1 and TRBJ2-1, with D uncertain. This CDR3 comprises 15 residues. With 0 bases removed from V and 4 bases from J, the gap between germline ends came to 10 bases. Germline V gene sequence: CDR1 MGHRA, CDR2 YSYEKL. The CDR3 nucleotides are TGCGCCAGCAGCCAAGAGATGCGCGAGTACAATGAGCAGTTCTTC. It codes for CASSQEMREYNEQFF.

This clonotype was observed a few times. The chain has TRBV20-1 and TRBJ1-1; a weak D match, TRBD1 (6 bases). V was pared by 6 bases and J by 6 bases, with 17 bases between. The CDR3 sequence is 13 residues long. Germline V gene lookup returns CDR1 DFQATT and CDR2 SNEGSKA (reference sequence). The CDR3 coding sequence is TGCAGTGCCCCGGGTCAGGGGCGGGCTGAAGCTTTCTTT. Amino acids: CSAPGQGRAEAFF.

This clonotype was counted many times. This chain links TRBV10-2 with TRBJ1-5; no clear D gene. Germline-derived CDR1 and CDR2 are WSHSY and SAAADI. This CDR3 has 13 amino acids. Trimming removed 6 bases at V and 0 bases at J, with 6 bases between. The CDR3 reads CASSSDSNQPQHF. DNA for the CDR3: TGCGCCAGCAGCTCAGATAGCAATCAGCCCCAGCATTTT.

The chain joins TRBV20-1 to TRBJ2-2; 7 bases match TRBD1. Germline V lookup: CDR1 DFQATT, CDR2 SNEGSKA (reference sequence). V dropped 0 bases and J dropped 7; count of bases not matched to a gene: 2. This CDR3 comprises 13 residues. The CDR3 here is CSARDYRGGELFF. The CDR3 bases are TGCAGTGCTAGAGATTACAGGGGCGGGGAGCTGTTTTTT.

In its sample, this clonotype was seen a few times. The gene calls are TRBV4-1 and TRBJ2-7; 11 bases agree with TRBD2. J was trimmed by 2 bases and V by 6 bases; bases with no gene match: 3. The CDR3 length is 14 residues. From germline, CDR1 is MGHRA and CDR2 YSYEKL. For the CDR3, the DNA is TGCGCCAGCAGTACTAGCGGGGGTGCCTACGAGCAGTACTTC. This sequence encodes CASSTSGGAYEQYF.

This clonotype showed up many times. J is TRBJ2-1 and V is TRBV2; D ambiguous. Trimming stripped 4 bases from V and 2 bases from J, with 3 bases between. The CDR3 runs 12 residues. Germline values: CDR1 SNHLY, CDR2 FYNNEI. The CDR3 sequence is CASSGPYNEQFF. The CDR3 nucleotides read TGTGCCAGCAGTGGACCCTACAATGAGCAGTTCTTC.

There are a few counts of this clonotype. The gene calls are TRBV20-1 and TRBJ2-7, with D maybe TRBD2 (6 bases). Germline CDR1 is DFQATT and CDR2 is SNEGSKA (reference sequence). With 0 bases removed from V and 3 bases from J, the gap between germline ends came to 9 bases. The CDR3 covers 13 residues. CDR3: CSARDGGSYEQYV. CDR3 sequence (DNA): TGCAGTGCTAGAGATGGAGGGAGCTACGAGCAGTACGTC.

The table lists this clonotype with a few counts. CDR3 residues: CASRTGGLGGNSPLHF. The CDR3 bases are TGTGCCAGCAGAACCGGGGGCCTCGGAGGTAATTCACCCCTCCACTTT. The chain employs TRBV27 and TRBJ1-6; D perhaps matches TRBD1 (6 bases). CDR3 length: 16 amino acids. V was pared by 6 bases and J by 6 bases, with 18 bases between. Germline V gives CDR1 MNHEY, CDR2 SMNVEV (reference sequence).

This clonotype has only a few counts. The chain carries TRBV6-5 and TRBJ2-2; 7 bases are a match to TRBD1. CDR1 MNHEY and CDR2 SVGAGI come from the germline V gene. This CDR3 comprises 15 residues. The trim removed 5 bases at V and 6 bases at J, leaving 9 bases unmatched. The CDR3 region is CASSDDRVISGELFF. CDR3 nucleotide sequence: TGTGCCAGCAGTGACGACAGGGTTATATCCGGGGAGCTGTTTTTT.

The table lists this clonotype with many counts. The gene calls are TRBV4-3 and TRBJ1-5; D call uncertain. Germline-derived CDR1 and CDR2 are LGHNA and YSLEER. The germline V and J ends were trimmed by 0 bases and 6 bases, with 24 bases remaining between them. The length of the CDR3 is 19 residues. The CDR3 sequence is CASSQELHSIPSRGQPQHF. In DNA form, the CDR3 reads TGCGCCAGCAGCCAAGAGCTCCACTCGATTCCCAGTCGGGGTCAGCCCCAGCATTTT.

The V call is TRBV29-1, the J call TRBJ2-6; D is unclear. The CDR3 runs to 13 residues. V dropped 4 bases and J dropped 1 base, with 5 bases sitting between them. Germline CDR1 and CDR2: SQVTM and ANQGSEA. In nucleotides, the CDR3 is TGCAGCGTTGCGGTTTCTGGGGCCAACGTCCTGACTTTC. Translating gives CSVAVSGANVLTF.

V usage is TRBV7-6 and J usage is TRBJ1-1, with a tentative D call TRBD1 (5 bases). Germline V CDR1 and CDR2: SGHVS, FNYEAQ. The CDR3 has 16 residues. V was pared by 0 bases and J by 2 bases, with 13 bases between. This CDR3 reads CASSLAVTELNTEAFF. CDR3 in DNA: TGTGCCAGCAGCTTAGCCGTGACAGAATTAAACACTGAAGCTTTCTTT.

The rearrangement joins TRBV6-2 or TRBV6-3 to TRBJ2-7, with D hard to call. V was shortened by 6 bases and J by 5 bases, with 14 bases between the two germline ends. This CDR3 has 13 amino acids. CDR1 is MNHEY, CDR2 SVGEGT, per germline. CDR3 protein: CASRPGQSDEQYV. CDR3 in DNA: TGTGCCAGCAGACCGGGTCAATCGGACGAGCAGTACGTC.

There are a few counts of this clonotype. The V and J genes are TRBV6-6 and TRBJ1-2; tentatively, D is TRBD1 (5 bases). V was pared by 4 bases and J by 7 bases, with 16 bases between. This CDR3 contains 14 residues. The germline V gene has CDR1 MNHNY and CDR2 SVGAGI (reference sequence). The chain's CDR3 is CASSSIFGTVGYTF. The CDR3 DNA reads as TGTGCCAGCAGTTCTATCTTCGGGACGGTTGGCTACACCTTC.

The chain couples TRBV7-8 to TRBJ1-1; the D gene is possibly TRBD1 (5 bases). This CDR3 comprises 12 residues. The germline gives CDR1 SGHVS, CDR2 FQNEAQ. V lost 6 bases to trimming and J lost 11 bases, with 16 bases between them. The CDR3 here is CASREMGGKAFF. The CDR3 DNA reads as TGTGCCAGCAGGGAGATGGGGGGGAAGGCTTTCTTT.

This clonotype appeared a few times. V and J are TRBV9 and TRBJ2-5, with 10 nucleotides matching TRBD2. Germline CDR1 SGDLS, CDR2 YYNGEE. V dropped 3 bases and J dropped 0; count of bases not matched to a gene: 11. CDR3 length equals 18 residues. The CDR3: CASSAPSLAGGNQETQYF. The CDR3 coding sequence is TGTGCCAGCAGCGCCCCCTCTTTAGCGGGGGGTAACCAAGAGACCCAGTACTTC.

The chain carries TRBV7-6 and TRBJ1-5; D unclear. The germline CDR1 and CDR2 sequences are SGHVS and FNYEAQ. The germline V and J ends were trimmed by 2 bases and 0 bases, with 8 bases remaining between them. The CDR3 consists of 15 residues. CDR3 in DNA: TGTGCCAGCAGCTTATCCCACCTTAGCAATCAGCCCCAGCATTTT. Its translation is CASSLSHLSNQPQHF. Combining the CDR3 with reference TRBV7-6 and TRBJ1-5 gives the whole variable domain GAGVSQSPRYKVTKRGQDVALRCDPISGHVSLYWYRQALGQGPEFLTYFNYEAQQDKSGLPNDRFSAERPEGSISTLTIQRTEQRDSAMYRCASSLSHLSNQPQHFGDGTRLSIL.

The chain employs TRBV30 and TRBJ2-5; 9 nucleotides line up with TRBD1. The CDR3 length is 14 residues. Germline V lookup: CDR1 GTSNPN, CDR2 SVGIG (reference sequence). Trimming took 2 bases from V and 7 from J; bases not matched to a gene: 8. The CDR3 is CAWSPGTGSRTQYF. As DNA, the CDR3 is TGTGCCTGGAGTCCCGGGACAGGGTCAAGGACCCAGTACTTC.

This clonotype was seen a handful of times. The rearrangement links TRBV7-2 to TRBJ1-2; no reliable D call. V lost 3 bases, J lost 3 bases, and 8 bases lay in between. Looked up from germline, CDR1 is SGHTA and CDR2 is FQGNSA. CDR3 length: 13 amino acids. The CDR3 protein is CASSFTGDYGYTF. CDR3 DNA: TGTGCCAGCAGCTTCACCGGAGACTATGGCTACACCTTC.

There are a few counts of this clonotype. V usage is TRBV7-3 and J usage is TRBJ2-3, with TRBD2 matching over 9 bases. V lost 6 bases, J lost 1 base, and 14 bases stayed unmatched. CDR1 is SGHTA and CDR2 is FQGTGA in the germline V gene. The CDR3 sequence is 18 residues long. This CDR3 is CASSPLGGAGGGTDTQYF. CDR3 sequence (DNA): TGTGCCAGCAGTCCACTCGGTGGAGCGGGGGGTGGCACAGATACGCAGTATTTT. The full variable domain, its missing parts supplied by reference TRBV7-3 and TRBJ2-3, is GAGVSQTPSNKVTEKGKYVELRCDPISGHTALYWYRQSLGQGPEFLIYFQGTGAADDSGLPNDRFFAVRPEGSVSTLKIQRTERGDSAVYLCASSPLGGAGGGTDTQYFGPGTRLTVL.

V usage is TRBV5-1 and J usage is TRBJ2-3; 9 positions match TRBD2. Per germline, CDR1 SGHRS and CDR2 YFSETQ. This CDR3 spans 16 amino acids. V shed 1 base and J 3 bases; nucleotides not matched to a gene: 6. CDR3 nucleotides: TGCGCCAGCAGCTTGACGGCGGGGGGGCTTACAGATACGCAGTATTTT. This encodes CASSLTAGGLTDTQYF.

This clonotype showed up just a few times. The V gene is TRBV4-1, the J gene TRBJ2-7; a weak D match, TRBD2 (5 bases). V dropped 2 bases and J dropped 0 bases, with 8 bases sitting between them. The CDR3 loop spans 14 amino acids. Germline V CDR1 and CDR2: MGHRA, YSYEKL. CDR3: CASSQLGSSYEQYF. CDR3 sequence (DNA): TGCGCCAGCAGCCAATTGGGGAGCTCCTACGAGCAGTACTTC.

V and J are TRBV6-4 and TRBJ2-1; 9 bases line up with TRBD2. Looked up from germline, CDR1 is MRHNA and CDR2 is SNTAGT. The CDR3 loop spans 15 amino acids. V trimming: 0 bases; J trimming: 7 bases; junction bases outside the gene matches: 4. The CDR3 sequence is CASSDSAGGNNEQFF. DNA of the CDR3: TGTGCCAGCAGTGACTCGGCGGGGGGGAATAATGAGCAGTTCTTC.

The chain recombines TRBV7-3 with TRBJ2-2; 8 nucleotides align to TRBD2. Germline V lookup: CDR1 SGHTA, CDR2 FQGTGA. Losses at the gene ends were 2 bases for V and 4 bases for J; bases not matched to a gene: 0. This CDR3 region has 14 residues. CDR3 in amino acids: CASSLGTSTGELFF. CDR3 nucleotides: TGTGCCAGCAGCTTAGGGACTAGCACCGGGGAGCTGTTTTTT.